Listed below are T cell receptor beta chains from one sample, sequenced in a study of blood T cells in healthy people across ages. One entry per CDR3 protein, called by TCRdb with MiXCR from the 5' RACE reads. The sample holds about 560,000 distinct CDR3 sequences, approximately 26% seen once. The sample also formed part of further work on T cells of mothers and their children.

The specimen sequenced was blood. These receptors all stem from a boy aged 2 to 10 in good health. Each CDR3 is given without its conserved first and last residue. D genes are given only for firm matches.

cdr3_aa,v_call,d_call,j_call
ASSQGLQVNTEAF,TRBV4-3,-,TRBJ1-1
SAPYLGGGPNEQF,TRBV20-1,TRBD2,TRBJ2-1
ATSPYETGRIQETQY,TRBV24-1,TRBD1,TRBJ2-5
ATGTVTDTQY,TRBV6-5,TRBD1,TRBJ2-3
AIRSGGRSSYNEQF,TRBV10-3,TRBD2,TRBJ2-1
ASSLVVFAVGLNEQF,TRBV7-2,-,TRBJ2-1
ASALGAGGFAEAF,TRBV6-2/TRBV6-3,-,TRBJ1-1
ASSFTSGGTDTQY,TRBV7-2,TRBD2,TRBJ2-3
ASTRREGIGELF,TRBV6-5,TRBD2,TRBJ2-2
ASATSGRGGTDTQY,TRBV28,TRBD2,TRBJ2-3
ASQDSLHYGYT,TRBV6-1,-,TRBJ1-2
ASDPGTSGGVDIQY,TRBV6-4,TRBD2,TRBJ2-4
ASSLARGRVGSYEQY,TRBV7-8,TRBD2,TRBJ2-7
ASSLQRSSSYNEQF,TRBV5-4,-,TRBJ2-1
ASSFSGTGYGYT,TRBV7-2,TRBD1,TRBJ1-2
SAREVLVRNEQF,TRBV20-1,-,-
ASSASGAGANVLT,TRBV6-2/TRBV6-3,-,TRBJ2-6
SVGSWANNEQF,TRBV29-1,-,-
ASSVESGSYEQY,TRBV9,-,-
ASSLVTSAYTGELF,TRBV11-2,TRBD2,TRBJ2-2
ASSLTPRTGTEQY,TRBV5-1,TRBD1,TRBJ2-7
ASSKQGTKTEAF,TRBV21-1,-,TRBJ1-1
ASSSDRNQETQY,TRBV7-9,TRBD1,TRBJ2-5
ASSFLQGPTDTQY,TRBV5-1,-,TRBJ2-3
AISSGGPPPYNEQF,TRBV10-3,TRBD2,TRBJ2-1
ASSPSGNAETQY,TRBV12-3/TRBV12-4,TRBD2,TRBJ2-5
SVPLNTEAF,TRBV29-1,-,TRBJ1-1
ATNTGLGNQPQH,TRBV19,-,TRBJ1-5
ASSPFYGATNEKLF,TRBV12-3/TRBV12-4,-,TRBJ1-4
ASKGTGNEQY,TRBV19,TRBD1,-
ASSSANNQPQH,TRBV27,-,TRBJ1-5
ASSSLTPSTFFEQY,TRBV11-2,-,TRBJ2-7
ASSLRDATDTQY,TRBV12-3/TRBV12-4,-,TRBJ2-3
SARDLISGSYNEQF,TRBV20-1,TRBD2,TRBJ2-1
SGRDRVNEKLF,TRBV29-1,TRBD1,TRBJ1-4
ATNQLAGDVNEQF,TRBV6-2/TRBV6-3,TRBD2,TRBJ2-1
ASSYEAAPDYEQY,TRBV6-5,-,TRBJ2-7
ASSQSGQGLGYT,TRBV3-1,TRBD1,TRBJ1-2
ASRGGWVVST,TRBV12-3/TRBV12-4,-,TRBJ1-2
ASSQEGTGLYYGYT,TRBV5-5,TRBD1,TRBJ1-2
ASSRGRQETQY,TRBV12-3/TRBV12-4,TRBD2,TRBJ2-5
ASSLGVSGRETQY,TRBV7-8,TRBD2,TRBJ2-5
ASSVQGAPTGELF,TRBV2,TRBD1,TRBJ2-2
ASSLNGADSTDTQY,TRBV7-3,-,TRBJ2-3
ASSHLENIQY,TRBV3-1,-,TRBJ2-4
ASSPRGGTASYEQY,TRBV18,-,TRBJ2-7
SASPFIRAPETNTEAF,TRBV20-1,-,TRBJ1-1
ASSLPTGQDGYT,TRBV7-2,TRBD1,TRBJ1-2
SVRWGSNQPQH,TRBV20-1,-,TRBJ1-5
AISESSGTYEQY,TRBV10-3,-,TRBJ2-7
SVVGAGVWDEQY,TRBV29-1,TRBD2,TRBJ2-7
ASSLTRVRETQY,TRBV27,-,TRBJ2-5
ASAWGNRNTEAF,TRBV30,-,TRBJ1-1
ASSFRGRFVDTEAF,TRBV5-1,TRBD1,TRBJ1-1
ASSLWEGRNQPQH,TRBV28,-,TRBJ1-5
AISTGSGANVLT,TRBV10-3,-,TRBJ2-6
ASSPFSSSETQY,TRBV18,-,TRBJ2-5
ASRLHYAISSYEQY,TRBV6-1,-,-
ASSLGQMRNEQF,TRBV5-1,-,TRBJ2-1